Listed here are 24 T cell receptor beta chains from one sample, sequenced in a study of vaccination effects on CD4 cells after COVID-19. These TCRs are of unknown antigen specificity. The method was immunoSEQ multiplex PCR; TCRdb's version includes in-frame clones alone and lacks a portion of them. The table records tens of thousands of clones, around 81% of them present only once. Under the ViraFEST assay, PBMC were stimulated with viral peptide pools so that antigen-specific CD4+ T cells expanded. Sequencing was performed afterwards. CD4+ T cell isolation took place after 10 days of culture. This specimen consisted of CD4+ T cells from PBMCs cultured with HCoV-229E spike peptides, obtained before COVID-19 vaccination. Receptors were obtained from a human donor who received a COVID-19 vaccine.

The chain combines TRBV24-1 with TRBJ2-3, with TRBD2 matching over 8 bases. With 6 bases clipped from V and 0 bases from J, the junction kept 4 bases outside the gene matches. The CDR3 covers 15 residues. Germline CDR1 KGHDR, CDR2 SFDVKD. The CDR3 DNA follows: TGTGCCACCAGTAAGCGGGGGACTAGCACAGATACGCAGTATTTT. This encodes CATSKRGTSTDTQYF.

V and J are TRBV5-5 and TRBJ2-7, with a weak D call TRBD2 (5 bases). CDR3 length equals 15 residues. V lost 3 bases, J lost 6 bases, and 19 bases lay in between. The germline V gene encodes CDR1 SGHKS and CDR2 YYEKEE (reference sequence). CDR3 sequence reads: CASSSAAGVGIEQYV. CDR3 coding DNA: TGTGCCAGCAGCTCCGCCGCGGGTGTTGGTATCGAGCAGTACGTC.

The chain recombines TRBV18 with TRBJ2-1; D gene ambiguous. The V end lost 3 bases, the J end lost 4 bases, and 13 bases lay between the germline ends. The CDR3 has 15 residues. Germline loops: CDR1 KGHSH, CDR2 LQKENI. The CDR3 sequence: CASSPMETVYNEQFF. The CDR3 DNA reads TGTGCCAGCTCACCGATGGAGACGGTTTACAATGAGCAGTTCTTC.

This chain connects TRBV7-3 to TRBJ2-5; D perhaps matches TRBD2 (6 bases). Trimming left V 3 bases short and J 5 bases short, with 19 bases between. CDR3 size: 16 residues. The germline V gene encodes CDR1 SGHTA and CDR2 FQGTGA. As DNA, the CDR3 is TGTGCCAGCAGCTTGACGGGGGTTGGGAAGAAGGAGACCCAGTACTTC. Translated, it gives CASSLTGVGKKETQYF.

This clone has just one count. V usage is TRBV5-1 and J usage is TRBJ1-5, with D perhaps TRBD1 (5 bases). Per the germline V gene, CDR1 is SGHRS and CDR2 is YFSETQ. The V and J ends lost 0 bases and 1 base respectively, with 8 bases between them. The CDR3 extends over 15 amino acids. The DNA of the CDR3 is TGCGCCAGCAGCTTGGTCGGGGACAGCAATCAGCCCCAGCATTTT. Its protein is CASSLVGDSNQPQHF.

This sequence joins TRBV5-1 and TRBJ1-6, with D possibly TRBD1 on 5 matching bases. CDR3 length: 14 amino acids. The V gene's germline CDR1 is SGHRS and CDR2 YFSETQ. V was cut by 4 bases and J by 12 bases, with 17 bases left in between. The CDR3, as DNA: TGCGCCAGCAGCCCGACCGGTCCCAGGGAACCCCTCCACTTT. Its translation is CASSPTGPREPLHF.

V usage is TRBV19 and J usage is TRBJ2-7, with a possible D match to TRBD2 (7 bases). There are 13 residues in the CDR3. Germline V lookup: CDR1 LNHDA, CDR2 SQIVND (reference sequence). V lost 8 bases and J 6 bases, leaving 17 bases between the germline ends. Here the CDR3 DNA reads TGTGCCAGTTCCGACTCCGGGGGGCTCGAGCAGTACGTC. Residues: CASSDSGGLEQYV.

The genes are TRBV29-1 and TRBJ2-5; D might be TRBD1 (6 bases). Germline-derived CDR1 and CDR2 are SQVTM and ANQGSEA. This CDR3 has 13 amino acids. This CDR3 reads CGVGQGTFETQYF. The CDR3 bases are TGCGGGGTAGGGCAGGGGACCTTCGAGACCCAGTACTTC.

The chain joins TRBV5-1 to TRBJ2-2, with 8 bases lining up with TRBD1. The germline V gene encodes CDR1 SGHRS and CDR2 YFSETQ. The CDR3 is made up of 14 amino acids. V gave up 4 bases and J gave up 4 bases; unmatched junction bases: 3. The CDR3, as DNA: TGCGCCAGCAGCGACGGACAGGGCACCGGGGAGCTGTTTTTT. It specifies CASSDGQGTGELFF. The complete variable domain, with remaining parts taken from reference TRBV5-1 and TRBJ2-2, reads KAGVTQTPRYLIKTRGQQVTLSCSPISGHRSVSWYQQTPGQGLQFLFEYFSETQRNKGNFPGRFSGRQFSNSRSEMNVSTLELGDSALYLCASSDGQGTGELFFGEGSRLTVL.

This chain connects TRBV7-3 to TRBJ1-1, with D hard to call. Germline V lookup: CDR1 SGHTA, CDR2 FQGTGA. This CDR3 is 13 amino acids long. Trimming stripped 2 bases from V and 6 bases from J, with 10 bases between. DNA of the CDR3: TGTGCCAGCAGCTTATCGGGAGTGGCTGAAGCTTTCTTT. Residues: CASSLSGVAEAFF.

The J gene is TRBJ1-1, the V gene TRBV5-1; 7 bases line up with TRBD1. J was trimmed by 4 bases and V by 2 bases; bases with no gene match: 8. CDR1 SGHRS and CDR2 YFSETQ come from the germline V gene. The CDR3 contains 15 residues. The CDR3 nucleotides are TGCGCCAGCAGCTTCTCTAACAGGGGAAGCACTGAAGCTTTCTTT. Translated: CASSFSNRGSTEAFF.

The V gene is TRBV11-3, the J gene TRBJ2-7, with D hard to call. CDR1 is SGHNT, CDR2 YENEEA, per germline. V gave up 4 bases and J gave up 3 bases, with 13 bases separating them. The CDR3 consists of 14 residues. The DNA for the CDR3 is TGTGCCAGCAGCTATCATCTGAGGTGCTACGAGCAGTACGTC. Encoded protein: CASSYHLRCYEQYV.

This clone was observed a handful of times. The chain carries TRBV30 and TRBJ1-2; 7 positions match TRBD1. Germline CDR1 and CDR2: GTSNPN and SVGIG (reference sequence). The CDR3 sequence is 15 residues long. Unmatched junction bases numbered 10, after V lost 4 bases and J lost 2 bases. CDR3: CAWTITGVGNYGYTF. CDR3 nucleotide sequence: TGTGCCTGGACCATCACAGGGGTAGGGAACTATGGCTACACCTTC.

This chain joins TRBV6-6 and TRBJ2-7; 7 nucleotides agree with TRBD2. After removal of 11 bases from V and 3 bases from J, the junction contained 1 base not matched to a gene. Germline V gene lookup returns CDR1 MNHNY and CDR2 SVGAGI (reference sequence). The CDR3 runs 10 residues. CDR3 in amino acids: CAAGDYEQYV. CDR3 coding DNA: TGTGCCGCGGGAGACTACGAGCAGTACGTC.

The CDR3 DNA reads as TGTGCCAGCAGCTTGAGACAGCCCTATGGCTACACCTTC. Its translation is CASSLRQPYGYTF. The J gene is TRBJ1-2, the V gene TRBV5-5, with a tentative D call TRBD1 (5 bases). Germline assignment: CDR1 SGHKS and CDR2 YYEKEE (reference sequence). Trimming took 1 base from V and 4 from J, leaving 8 bases between them. The CDR3 runs to 13 residues.

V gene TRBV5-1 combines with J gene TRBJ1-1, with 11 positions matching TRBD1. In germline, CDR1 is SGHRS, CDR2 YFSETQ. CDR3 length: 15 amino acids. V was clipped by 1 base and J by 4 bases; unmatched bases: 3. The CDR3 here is CASSLIGQGATEAFF. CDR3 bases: TGCGCCAGCAGCTTGATCGGACAGGGGGCCACTGAAGCTTTCTTT.

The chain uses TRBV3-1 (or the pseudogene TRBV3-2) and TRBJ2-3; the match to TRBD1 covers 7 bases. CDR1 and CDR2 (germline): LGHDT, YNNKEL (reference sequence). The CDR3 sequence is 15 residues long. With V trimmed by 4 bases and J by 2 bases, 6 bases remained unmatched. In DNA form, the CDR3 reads TGTGCCAGCAGCCCCGGGACAGCCTCCACAGATACGCAGTATTTT. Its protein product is CASSPGTASTDTQYF.

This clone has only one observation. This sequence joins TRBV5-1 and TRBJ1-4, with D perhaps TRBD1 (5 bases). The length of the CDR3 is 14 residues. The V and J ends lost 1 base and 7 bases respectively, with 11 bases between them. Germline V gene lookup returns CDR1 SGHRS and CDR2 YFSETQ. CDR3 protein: CASSLKAGSEKLFF. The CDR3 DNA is TGCGCCAGCAGCTTGAAGGCAGGGTCTGAAAAACTGTTTTTT.

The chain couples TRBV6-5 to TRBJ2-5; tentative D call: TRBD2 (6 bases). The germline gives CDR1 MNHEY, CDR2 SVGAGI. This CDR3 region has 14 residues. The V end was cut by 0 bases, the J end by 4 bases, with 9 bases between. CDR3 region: CASSYSSGRETQYF. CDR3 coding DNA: TGTGCCAGCAGTTACTCGTCCGGGAGAGAGACCCAGTACTTC.

CDR3 DNA: TGTGCCAGCAGTGGACAGGGAAGCTATGGCTACACCTTC. Translating gives CASSGQGSYGYTF. The V call is TRBV2, the J call TRBJ1-2; 7 bases are shared with TRBD1. The CDR3 runs to 13 residues. The germline gives CDR1 SNHLY, CDR2 FYNNEI. V shed 4 bases and J 4 bases; nucleotides not matched to a gene: 3.

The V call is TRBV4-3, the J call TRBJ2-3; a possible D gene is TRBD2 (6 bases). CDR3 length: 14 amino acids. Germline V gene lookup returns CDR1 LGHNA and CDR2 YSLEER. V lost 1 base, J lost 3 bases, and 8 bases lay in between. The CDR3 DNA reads TGCGCCAGCAGCCAAGGGGGGGATACAGATACGCAGTATTTT. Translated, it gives CASSQGGDTDTQYF.

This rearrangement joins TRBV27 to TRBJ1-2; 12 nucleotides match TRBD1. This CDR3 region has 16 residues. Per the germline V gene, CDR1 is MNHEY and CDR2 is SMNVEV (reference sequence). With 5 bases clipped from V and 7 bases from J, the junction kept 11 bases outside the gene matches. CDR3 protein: CASSPNTGTGGVGYTF. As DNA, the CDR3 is TGTGCCAGCAGTCCAAACACCGGGACAGGGGGCGTTGGCTACACCTTC.

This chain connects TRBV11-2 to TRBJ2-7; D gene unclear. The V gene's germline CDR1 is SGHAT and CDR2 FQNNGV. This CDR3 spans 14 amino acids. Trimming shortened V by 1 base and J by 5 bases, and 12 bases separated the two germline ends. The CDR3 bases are TGTGCCAGCAGCTTAGGCACCGTTCGGGACGAGCAGTACGTC. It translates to CASSLGTVRDEQYV.

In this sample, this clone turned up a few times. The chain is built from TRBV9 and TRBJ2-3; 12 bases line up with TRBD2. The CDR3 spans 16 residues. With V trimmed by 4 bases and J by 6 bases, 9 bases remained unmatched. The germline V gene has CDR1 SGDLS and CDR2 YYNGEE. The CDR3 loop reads CASSPQGTSGFDTQYF. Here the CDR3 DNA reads TGTGCCAGCAGCCCACAAGGGACTAGCGGGTTCGATACGCAGTATTTT.